These 28 T cell receptor beta chains came from one sample sequenced in a study of T cells after yellow fever vaccination. TCRdb reprocessed the 5' RACE reads with MiXCR, giving one entry per CDR3 protein. Seen here are more than 300,000 distinct CDR3 sequences, roughly 6.8% observed once, and the top ten hold roughly a sixth. Sequencing was performed on PBMCs, taken roughly seven weeks after the first yellow fever vaccination. The receptors here all came from a man in his late teens or twenties who received the YFV17D yellow fever vaccine.

Here the CDR3 reads CASSHRDRGNTIYF. CDR3 nucleotide sequence: TGTGCCAGCAGTCACCGGGACAGGGGGAACACCATATATTTT. This rearrangement joins TRBV7-9 to TRBJ1-3; 11 bases fit TRBD1. Looked up from germline, CDR1 is SEHNR and CDR2 is FQNEAQ (reference sequence). CDR3 length: 14 amino acids. V shed 6 bases, J shed 7 bases, and the junction held 5 bases outside the gene matches.

The chain's CDR3 is CSANPETVLNTEAFF. The CDR3 DNA follows: TGCAGTGCTAACCCCGAGACAGTCTTGAACACTGAAGCTTTCTTT. The chain joins TRBV20-1 to TRBJ1-1; possibly TRBD1 for D (5 bases). The CDR3 is 15 amino acids. Germline V CDR1 and CDR2: DFQATT, SNEGSKA (reference sequence). Between the trimmed V and J ends, which lost 4 bases and 0 bases, there was a span of 15 bases.

The chain carries TRBV5-1 and TRBJ2-1; the D is unclear. This CDR3 contains 13 residues. From germline, CDR1 is SGHRS and CDR2 YFSETQ. V lost 0 bases, J lost 5 bases, and 6 bases lay in between. The CDR3 sequence is CASSLVQNNEQFF. DNA of the CDR3: TGCGCCAGCAGCTTGGTCCAAAACAATGAGCAGTTCTTC.

The V call is TRBV5-6, the J call TRBJ2-2, with D perhaps being TRBD1 or TRBD2 (5 bases each). With 4 bases removed from V and 4 bases from J, the gap between germline ends came to 17 bases. The length of the CDR3 is 16 residues. The germline gives CDR1 SGHDT, CDR2 YYEEEE. The CDR3 loop reads CASSKVGGVGTGELFF. The DNA of the CDR3 is TGTGCCAGCAGCAAGGTTGGGGGAGTGGGCACCGGGGAGCTGTTTTTT.

This chain joins TRBV19 and TRBJ2-3; D might be TRBD1 or TRBD2, each matching 5 bases. Germline V gene data show CDR1 as LNHDA and CDR2 as SQIVND (reference sequence). Trimming removed 4 bases at V and 6 bases at J, with 11 bases between. The CDR3 spans 13 residues. CDR3 DNA: TGTGCCAGTAGTACCTTCAGGGAGGATACGCAGTATTTT. Protein sequence: CASSTFREDTQYF.

Ten or more counts support this clonotype. The DNA for the CDR3 is TGTGCCAGCAGTCCGACCTACTCCCCCCCCTACGAGCAGTACTTC. Translating it yields CASSPTYSPPYEQYF. This rearrangement joins TRBV27 to TRBJ2-7, with no clear D. This CDR3 contains 15 residues. The germline V gene encodes CDR1 MNHEY and CDR2 SMNVEV (reference sequence). V dropped 5 bases and J dropped 2 bases, with 16 bases sitting between them.

This clonotype was counted ten times or more. This chain joins TRBV12-3 or TRBV12-4 and TRBJ2-1; D unclear. Trimming took off 2 bases at V and 9 bases at J, with 11 bases between the two ends. This CDR3 has 13 residues. Written as DNA, the CDR3 is TGTGCCAGCAGTTTAAGAGACAATAGTGAGCAGTTCTTC. It translates to CASSLRDNSEQFF.

The chain has TRBV19 and TRBJ1-2, with 9 positions matching TRBD1. The junction had 5 bases not matched to a gene; V was cut back by 6 bases and J by 3 bases. Germline values: CDR1 LNHDA, CDR2 SQIVND (reference sequence). The CDR3 runs 14 residues. The CDR3 coding sequence is TGTGCCAGTAGCTCACAGGGGGCGGACTATGGCTACACCTTC. This sequence encodes CASSSQGADYGYTF.

V gene TRBV7-8 combines with J gene TRBJ2-5, with D perhaps matching TRBD1 (6 bases). Germline values: CDR1 SGHVS, CDR2 FQNEAQ. Deletions cut 5 bases from V and 0 bases from J, with 16 bases between. The CDR3 sequence is 16 residues long. The CDR3 region is CASSTRQVDHQETQYF. The CDR3 coding sequence is TGTGCCAGCAGCACCCGACAGGTCGATCACCAAGAGACCCAGTACTTC.

This clonotype was recorded at least ten times. The chain joins TRBV7-2 to TRBJ1-2, with D possibly being TRBD1 (6 bases). The CDR3 runs to 14 residues. V lost 0 bases, J lost 7 bases, and 12 bases lay in between. CDR1 and CDR2 (germline): SGHTA, FQGNSA. The CDR3, as DNA: TGTGCCAGCAGCTTAGCGCCAGGGGCCGTTGGCTACACCTTC. Translated: CASSLAPGAVGYTF.

This clonotype was counted only a few times. The rearrangement links TRBV2 to TRBJ2-7; 8 bases are a match to TRBD2. Germline V lookup: CDR1 SNHLY, CDR2 FYNNEI. This CDR3 comprises 13 residues. With 4 bases clipped from V and 4 bases from J, the junction kept 3 bases outside the gene matches. The CDR3 DNA reads TGTGCCAGCAGTGGACTAGCGCGGTACGAGCAGTACGTC. Its translation is CASSGLARYEQYV.

V is TRBV5-1 and J is TRBJ2-6; 8 bases map to TRBD1. The CDR3 covers 17 residues. Germline V gives CDR1 SGHRS, CDR2 YFSETQ. Trimming removed 4 bases from V and 2 bases from J; junction bases left unmatched: 8. This CDR3 reads CASSQGQVLTGANVLTF. The CDR3 bases are TGCGCCAGCAGCCAGGGACAGGTATTAACTGGGGCCAACGTCCTGACTTTC.

The chain recombines TRBV7-2 with TRBJ1-3, with D uncertain. V was trimmed by 5 bases and J by 4 bases, leaving 15 bases between them. Germline V gene data show CDR1 as SGHTA and CDR2 as FQGNSA. The CDR3 runs 15 residues. CDR3 nucleotide sequence: TGTGCCAGCAGCCGCGGCGGCAACTCGGGAAACACCATATATTTT. Protein product: CASSRGGNSGNTIYF.

The rearrangement joins TRBV12-3 or TRBV12-4 to TRBJ1-6; D possibly corresponds to TRBD1 (5 bases). The length of the CDR3 is 13 residues. V was pared by 4 bases and J by 8 bases, with 9 bases between. The CDR3 DNA sequence: TGTGCCAGCAGTTCCGGGGCTGATTCACCCCTCCACTTT. This translates into CASSSGADSPLHF.

This clonotype was found a few times. The rearrangement uses TRBV10-3 and TRBJ2-1, with TRBD2 matching 16 bases. The germline gives CDR1 ENHRY, CDR2 SYGVKD. V trimming: 6 bases; J trimming: 2 bases; junction bases outside the gene matches: 13. The length of the CDR3 is 20 residues. This chain's CDR3 is CAIRASSGLAGGPAYNEQFF. DNA of the CDR3: TGTGCCATCAGGGCCTCCTCGGGACTAGCGGGGGGGCCTGCCTACAATGAGCAGTTCTTC.

This clonotype was counted a few times. This CDR3 is CASSQTQRGSGELFF. Here the CDR3 DNA reads TGCGCCAGCAGCCAGACACAGCGGGGGTCCGGGGAGCTGTTTTTT. The chain has TRBV4-3 and TRBJ2-2; 8 bases agree with TRBD2. After removal of 3 bases from V and 6 bases from J, the junction contained 6 bases not matched to a gene. This CDR3 has 15 amino acids. The germline V gene has CDR1 LGHNA and CDR2 YSLEER.

This clonotype was detected only a few times. The chain links TRBV18 to TRBJ2-3; 11 nucleotides line up with TRBD2. The V segment lost 3 bases and the J segment 2 bases; nucleotides outside the gene matches: 4. Germline V gene data show CDR1 as KGHSH and CDR2 as LQKENI. The CDR3 totals 16 residues. The DNA of the CDR3 is TGTGCCAGCTCACCTAGACTAGCGGGGAACACAGATACGCAGTATTTT. It specifies CASSPRLAGNTDTQYF. The full variable domain, completed using reference TRBV18 and TRBJ2-3, is NAGVMQNPRHLVRRRGQEARLRCSPMKGHSHVYWYRQLPEEGLKFMVYLQKENIIDESGMPKERFSAEFPKEGPSILRIQQVVRGDSAAYFCASSPRLAGNTDTQYFGPGTRLTVL.

Only a few counts were recorded for this clonotype. This chain uses TRBV7-3 with TRBJ1-1; 7 bases align to TRBD1. The CDR3 extends over 13 amino acids. Germline V gene sequence: CDR1 SGHTA, CDR2 FQGTGA. V was clipped by 6 bases and J by 7 bases; unmatched bases: 8. CDR3 in amino acids: CASRAGGESEAFF. For the CDR3, the DNA is TGTGCCAGCAGGGCAGGGGGTGAGAGTGAAGCTTTCTTT.

The CDR3 DNA reads as TGCGCCAGCAGCTTGGTTCAGGCCCCTGGTACCGGGGAGCTGTTTTTT. Its translation is CASSLVQAPGTGELFF. The V gene is TRBV5-1, the J gene TRBJ2-2; D gene ambiguous. There are 16 residues in the CDR3. The germline gives CDR1 SGHRS, CDR2 YFSETQ. V was shortened by 0 bases and J by 5 bases, with 14 bases between the two germline ends.

This clonotype showed up many times. The chain joins TRBV20-1 to TRBJ2-7; D ambiguous. CDR1 is DFQATT and CDR2 is SNEGSKA in the germline V gene (reference sequence). The CDR3 covers 16 residues. V lost 5 bases and J lost 0, with 20 bases in between. The chain's CDR3 is CSAQPDPPSGSYEQYF. The CDR3 nucleotides read TGCAGTGCTCAACCTGACCCCCCTTCAGGCTCCTACGAGCAGTACTTC.

This clonotype showed up just a few times. For the CDR3, the DNA is TGCAGTGCGAAACCCACAGGGCGCTCCTACGAGCAGTACTTC. Translation: CSAKPTGRSYEQYF. The V call is TRBV20-1, the J call TRBJ2-7; a weak D match, TRBD1 (6 bases). The CDR3 has 14 amino acids. V lost 6 bases and J lost 0, with 15 bases in between. CDR1 and CDR2 from the germline V gene are DFQATT and SNEGSKA (reference sequence).

A few counts support this clonotype. The CDR3 DNA reads TGCGCCAGCAACCGACCGGGGACGGGGAACACTGAAGCTTTCTTT. Translated: CASNRPGTGNTEAFF. The J gene is TRBJ1-1, the V gene TRBV4-1, with a tentative D call TRBD1 (5 bases). The CDR3 has 15 amino acids. Germline-derived CDR1 and CDR2 are MGHRA and YSYEKL. Trimming stripped 7 bases from V and 1 base from J, with 16 bases between.

This clonotype was seen a handful of times. V usage is TRBV24-1 and J usage is TRBJ2-7; 7 bases align to TRBD1. Trimming took 10 bases from V and 3 from J; bases not matched to a gene: 5. This CDR3 is 12 amino acids long. The germline CDR1 and CDR2 sequences are KGHDR and SFDVKD. CDR3 coding DNA: TGTGCCACAGGGGACAGTGACTACGAGCAGTACGTC. Residues: CATGDSDYEQYV.

There are a few counts of this clonotype. The chain combines TRBV29-1 with TRBJ2-1; D remains unclear. The CDR3 loop spans 11 amino acids. The germline CDR1 and CDR2 sequences are SQVTM and ANQGSEA. Trimming pared 1 base from V and 5 bases from J, leaving 3 bases between. The CDR3 is CSVEVDNEQFF. CDR3 nucleotides: TGCAGCGTTGAAGTGGACAATGAGCAGTTCTTC.

This clonotype was counted only a few times. The rearrangement uses TRBV20-1 and TRBJ2-3; either TRBD1 or TRBD2 may fit D (5 bases each). The V gene's germline CDR1 is DFQATT and CDR2 SNEGSKA (reference sequence). The CDR3 extends over 16 amino acids. Trimming stripped 3 bases from V and 6 bases from J, with 22 bases between. This CDR3 is CSASHPRDLPFDTQYF. The CDR3 DNA reads as TGCAGTGCTAGTCACCCTAGGGACCTGCCTTTCGATACGCAGTATTTT.

This clonotype appeared a few times. This rearrangement joins TRBV15 to TRBJ2-7, with 9 bases matching TRBD1. This CDR3 contains 15 residues. J gave up 7 bases and V 0 bases, and 7 bases lay outside the gene matches. Germline CDR1 is LNHNV and CDR2 is YYDKDF (reference sequence). The CDR3 reads CATSRDLNRGREQYF. The CDR3 region has the DNA TGTGCCACCAGCAGAGATCTTAACAGGGGGCGGGAGCAGTACTTC.

V usage is TRBV12-3 or TRBV12-4 and J usage is TRBJ2-1; the match to TRBD2 covers 8 bases. CDR3 size: 15 residues. The ends lost 3 bases at V and 10 bases at J; junction bases unmatched: 11. CDR3 bases: TGTGCCAGCAGTTTTAGCCCCCTCCGGGAGGGAGAGCAGTTCTTC. Translation: CASSFSPLREGEQFF.

This clonotype was seen a few times. This sequence joins TRBV28 and TRBJ1-2, with 7 bases lining up with TRBD1. With V trimmed by 6 bases and J by 7 bases, 8 bases remained unmatched. This CDR3 region has 13 residues. Germline V gene data show CDR1 as MDHEN and CDR2 as SYDVKM. The CDR3 coding sequence is TGTGCCAGCAGAATGACAAGGGACAGTGGCTACACCTTC. Protein sequence: CASRMTRDSGYTF.